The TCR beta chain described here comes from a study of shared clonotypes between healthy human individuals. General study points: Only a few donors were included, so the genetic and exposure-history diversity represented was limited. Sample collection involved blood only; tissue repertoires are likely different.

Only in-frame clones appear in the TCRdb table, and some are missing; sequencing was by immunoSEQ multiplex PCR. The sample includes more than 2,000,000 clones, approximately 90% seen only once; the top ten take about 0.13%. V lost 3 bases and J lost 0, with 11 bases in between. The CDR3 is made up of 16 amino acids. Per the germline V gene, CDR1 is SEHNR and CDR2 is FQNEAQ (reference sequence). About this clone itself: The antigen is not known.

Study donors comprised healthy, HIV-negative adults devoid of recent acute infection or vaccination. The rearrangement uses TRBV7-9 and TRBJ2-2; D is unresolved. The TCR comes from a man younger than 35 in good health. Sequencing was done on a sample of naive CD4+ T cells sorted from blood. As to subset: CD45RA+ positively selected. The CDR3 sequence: CASSLGSQPNTGELFF. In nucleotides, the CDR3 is TGTGCCAGCAGCTTGGGTTCACAGCCGAACACCGGGGAGCTGTTTTTT.